Listed below are T cell receptor beta chains from one sample, sequenced in a study of breast tumors, draining lymph nodes, adjacent tissues. MiXCR, run by TCRdb on the multiplex PCR reads, gives a single entry per CDR3 protein. This repertoire shows roughly 120,000 distinct CDR3 sequences, just under 20% found once; its top ten account for less than 4%. The sample was axillary lymph node tissue. The receptors come from a female donor with breast cancer. Some clones in this sample may be carry-over from other donors' samples. Both conserved end residues are part of each CDR3. The order of the fields is D gene, J gene, clone size, V gene, CDR3 DNA, CDR3 protein. A D gene is named only where the DNA matches it firmly. Not every row has a clone size; where given, it reads once, few, many or a size class.

-,TRBJ1-4,many,TRBV11-2,TGTGCCAGCAGCGGCATGGTGGGCGAAAAACTGTTTTTT,CASSGMVGEKLFF
-,TRBJ1-4,many,TRBV15,TGTGCCACCAGCTGGACCCCTAATAATGAAAAACTGTTTTTT,CATSWTPNNEKLFF
TRBD1,TRBJ1-5,-,TRBV6-1,TGTGCCACTCGACAGGGCTATAGCAATCAGCCCCAGCATTTT,CATRQGYSNQPQHF
-,TRBJ1-2,many,TRBV11-2,TGTGCCAGCAGCTTAGGCGGGGTCAGGGCGACGTCCGGCTACACCTTC,CASSLGGVRATSGYTF
-,TRBJ1-2,many,TRBV10-1,TGCGCCAGCAGAATGGACTCGAATGGCTACACCTTC,CASRMDSNGYTF
-,TRBJ2-5,many,TRBV7-3,TGTGCCAGCAGCCAAGGGCTGGGGGAGGCAGAGACCCAGTACTTC,CASSQGLGEAETQYF
TRBD1,TRBJ1-6,many,TRBV2,TGTGCCAGCAGTTCCCCGACAGGGGCCAGTTATAATTCACCCCTCCACTTT,CASSSPTGASYNSPLHF
-,TRBJ1-2,many,TRBV2,TGTGCCAGCAGGAAGGGAGAACCCACTCTCTATGGCTACACCTTC,CASRKGEPTLYGYTF
-,TRBJ1-2,-,TRBV5-1,TGCGCCAGCAGCCCGAATAGGGATGGCTACACCTTC,CASSPNRDGYTF
TRBD2,TRBJ2-5,-,TRBV18,TGTGCCAGCTCACCATCGGCGGGAGGAAGGGTAGAGACCCCGTACTTC,CASSPSAGGRVETPYF
-,TRBJ2-7,many,TRBV5-6,TGTGCCAGCAGCACAGACACGCGCTCCTACGAGCAGTACTTC,CASSTDTRSYEQYF
TRBD2,TRBJ2-2,many,TRBV14,TGTGCCAGCAGCCAAGATAAGAGCGGGAGAGGAGCCGGGGAGCTGTTTTTT,CASSQDKSGRGAGELFF
-,TRBJ2-1,many,TRBV20-1,TGCAGTGCTCCAAAGTACAGGGACGCCAACAATGAGCAGTTCTTC,CSAPKYRDANNEQFF
TRBD1,TRBJ1-5,many,TRBV6-1,TGTGCCAGCAGTGGAGACAGGGGGTCCCAGCATTTT,CASSGDRGSQHF
-,TRBJ1-6,many,TRBV6-4,TGTGCCAGCAGTGACAATTGGAATTCACCCCTCCACTTT,CASSDNWNSPLHF
-,TRBJ2-6,-,TRBV5-6,TGTGCCAGCAGCCCTCGGGGGGCTTCTGGGGCCAACGTCCTGACTTTC,CASSPRGASGANVLTF
-,TRBJ2-3,many,TRBV5-1,TGCGCCAGCAGCTTGTCGGACTACACAGATACGCAGTATTTT,CASSLSDYTDTQYF
-,TRBJ2-1,-,TRBV19,TGTGCCAGTAGTATAGCCCCCGGAGTCGACGAGCAGTTCTTC,CASSIAPGVDEQFF
TRBD1,TRBJ2-6,many,TRBV7-8,TGTGCCAGCAGCCAAGAAGGAGGGACAGGGTACTCTGGGGCCAACGTCCTGACTTTC,CASSQEGGTGYSGANVLTF
TRBD2,TRBJ2-2,many,TRBV6-2/TRBV6-3,TGTGCCAGCAGTTACTCTAGCGGGAGAGTGGAAACCGGGGAGCTGTTTTTT,CASSYSSGRVETGELFF